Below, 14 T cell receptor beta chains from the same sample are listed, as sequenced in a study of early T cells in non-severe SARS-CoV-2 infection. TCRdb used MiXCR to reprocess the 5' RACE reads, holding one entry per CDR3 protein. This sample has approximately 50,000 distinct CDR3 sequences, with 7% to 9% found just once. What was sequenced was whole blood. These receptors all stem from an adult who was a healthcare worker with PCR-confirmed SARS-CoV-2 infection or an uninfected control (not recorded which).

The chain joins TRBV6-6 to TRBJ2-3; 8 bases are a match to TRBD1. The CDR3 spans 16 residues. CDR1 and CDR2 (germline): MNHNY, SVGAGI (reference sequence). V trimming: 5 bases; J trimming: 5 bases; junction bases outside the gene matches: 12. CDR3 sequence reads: CASSPRDRSAGDTQYF. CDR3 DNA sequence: TGTGCCAGCAGTCCCCGGGACAGGTCCGCCGGAGATACGCAGTATTTT.

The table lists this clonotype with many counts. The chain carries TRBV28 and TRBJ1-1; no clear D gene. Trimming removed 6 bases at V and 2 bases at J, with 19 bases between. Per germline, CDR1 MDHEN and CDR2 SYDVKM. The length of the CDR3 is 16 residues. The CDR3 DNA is TGTGCCAGCAGGCACGTCAAACTTGGGTCCAACACTGAAGCTTTCTTT. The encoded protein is CASRHVKLGSNTEAFF.

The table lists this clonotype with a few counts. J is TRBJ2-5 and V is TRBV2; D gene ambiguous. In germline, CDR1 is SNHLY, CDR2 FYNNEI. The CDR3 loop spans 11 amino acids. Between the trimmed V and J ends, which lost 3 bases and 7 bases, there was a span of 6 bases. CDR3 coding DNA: TGTGCCAGCAGTGACGGTTCGACCCAGTACTTC. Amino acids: CASSDGSTQYF.

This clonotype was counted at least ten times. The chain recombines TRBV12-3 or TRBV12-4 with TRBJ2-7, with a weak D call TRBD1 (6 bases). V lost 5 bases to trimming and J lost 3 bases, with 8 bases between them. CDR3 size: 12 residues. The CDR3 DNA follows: TGTGCCAGCAGTCTGGACAGCTACGAGCAGTACTTC. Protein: CASSLDSYEQYF.

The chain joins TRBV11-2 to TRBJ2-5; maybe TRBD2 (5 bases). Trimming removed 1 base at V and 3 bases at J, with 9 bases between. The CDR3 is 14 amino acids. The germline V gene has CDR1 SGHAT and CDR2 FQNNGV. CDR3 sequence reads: CASSLGRREETQYF. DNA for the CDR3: TGTGCCAGCAGCTTAGGGAGGCGGGAAGAGACCCAGTACTTC.

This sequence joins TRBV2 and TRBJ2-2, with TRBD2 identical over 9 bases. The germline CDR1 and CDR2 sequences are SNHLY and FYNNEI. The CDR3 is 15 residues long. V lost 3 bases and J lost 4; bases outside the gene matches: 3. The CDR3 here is CASSDLAGITGELFF. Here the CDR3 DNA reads TGTGCCAGCAGTGACCTAGCGGGGATCACCGGGGAGCTGTTTTTT.

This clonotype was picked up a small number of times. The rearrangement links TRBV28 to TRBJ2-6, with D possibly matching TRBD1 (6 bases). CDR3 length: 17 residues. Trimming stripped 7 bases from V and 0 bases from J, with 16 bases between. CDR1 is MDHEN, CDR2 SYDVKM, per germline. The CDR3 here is CASNPDRRYSGANVLTF. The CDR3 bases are TGTGCCAGCAACCCTGACAGGAGATACTCTGGGGCCAACGTCCTGACTTTC.

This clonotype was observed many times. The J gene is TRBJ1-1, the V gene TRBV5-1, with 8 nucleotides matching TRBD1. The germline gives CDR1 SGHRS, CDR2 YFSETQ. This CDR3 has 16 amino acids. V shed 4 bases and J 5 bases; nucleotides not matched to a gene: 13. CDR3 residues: CASSPGQGAKGTEAFF. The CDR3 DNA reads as TGCGCCAGCAGCCCGGGCCAGGGGGCGAAAGGAACTGAAGCTTTCTTT.

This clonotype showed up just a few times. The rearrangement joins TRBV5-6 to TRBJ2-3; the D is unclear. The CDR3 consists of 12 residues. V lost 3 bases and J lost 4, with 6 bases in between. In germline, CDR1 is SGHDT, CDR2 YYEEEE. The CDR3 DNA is TGTGCCAGCAGCTCACAGTCAGATACGCAGTATTTT. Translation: CASSSQSDTQYF.

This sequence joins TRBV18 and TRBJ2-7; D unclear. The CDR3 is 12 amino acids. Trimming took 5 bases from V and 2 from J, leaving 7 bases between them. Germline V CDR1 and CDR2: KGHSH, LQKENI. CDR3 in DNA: TGTGCCAGCTCAACCGCAACCTACGAGCAGTACTTC. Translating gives CASSTATYEQYF.

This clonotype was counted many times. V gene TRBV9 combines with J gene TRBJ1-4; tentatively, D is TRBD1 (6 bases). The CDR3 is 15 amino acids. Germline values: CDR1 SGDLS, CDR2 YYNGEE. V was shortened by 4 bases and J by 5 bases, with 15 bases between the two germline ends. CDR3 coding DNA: TGTGCCAGCAGCCCGCGGGGACAAGAAAATGAAAAACTGTTTTTT. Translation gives CASSPRGQENEKLFF.

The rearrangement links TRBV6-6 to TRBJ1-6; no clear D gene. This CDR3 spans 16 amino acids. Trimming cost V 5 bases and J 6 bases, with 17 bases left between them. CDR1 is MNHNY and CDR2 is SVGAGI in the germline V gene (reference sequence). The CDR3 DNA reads TGTGCCAGCAGTCAGGTCGGGCAGGTATCTAATTCACCCCTCCACTTT. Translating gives CASSQVGQVSNSPLHF.

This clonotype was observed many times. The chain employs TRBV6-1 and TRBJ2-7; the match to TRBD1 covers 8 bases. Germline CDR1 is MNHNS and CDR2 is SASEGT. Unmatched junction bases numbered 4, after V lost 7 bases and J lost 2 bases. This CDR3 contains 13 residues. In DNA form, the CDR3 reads TGTGCCAGCAACGACAGGGGAACCTACGAGCAGTACTTC. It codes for CASNDRGTYEQYF.

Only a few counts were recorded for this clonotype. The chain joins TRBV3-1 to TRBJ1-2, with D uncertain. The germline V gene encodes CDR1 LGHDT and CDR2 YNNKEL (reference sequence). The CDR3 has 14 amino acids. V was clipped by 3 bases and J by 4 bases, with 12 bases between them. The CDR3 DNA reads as TGTGCCAGCAGCCAGGCCGACTTAAGCTATGGCTACACCTTC. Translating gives CASSQADLSYGYTF.